A single sample is the source of the 14 T cell receptor beta chains below, sequenced in a study of response to subunit inactivated influenza vaccine. Each CDR3 protein is one row after TCRdb ran MiXCR on the RT-PCR reads. The data show under 950,000 distinct CDR3 sequences, with about 20% seen just once and about 10% held by the top ten. Material: PBMCs from blood, obtained 4 to 6 days after vaccination. The receptors derive from a man aged 45-65 years who received an inactivated influenza vaccine.

This clonotype was counted ten times or more. A junction boundary mismatches the germline segment, possibly from a read error. The gene calls are TRBV6-5 and TRBJ2-1, with 7 nucleotides matching TRBD1. Germline V gene lookup returns CDR1 MNHEY and CDR2 SVGAGI. The CDR3 runs to 15 residues. CDR3 nucleotide sequence: TGTGCCAGTAGTTTGGGACAGCGGACTTACAATGAGCAGTTCTTC. It encodes CASSLGQRTYNEQFF.

The chain combines TRBV12-3 or TRBV12-4 with TRBJ2-5, with 9 bases lining up with TRBD1. Trimming cost V 5 bases and J 5 bases; bases outside gene matches: 9. The CDR3 has 15 amino acids. Here the CDR3 reads CASSPTGGAKETQYF. CDR3 nucleotide sequence: TGTGCCAGCAGTCCAACAGGGGGCGCGAAGGAGACCCAGTACTTC.

The CDR3 bases are TGTGCCAGCAGGATGGGCAGATTAGCCAAAAACATTCAGTACTTC. This encodes CASRMGRLAKNIQYF. The V gene is TRBV6-1, the J gene TRBJ2-4, with D unresolved. V gave up 6 bases and J gave up 0 bases, with 12 bases separating them. The CDR3 is 15 amino acids. Per germline, CDR1 MNHNS and CDR2 SASEGT.

This clonotype turned up a few times. The V gene is TRBV27, the J gene TRBJ2-2; D remains ambiguous. This CDR3 comprises 15 residues. Trimming pared 6 bases from V and 0 bases from J, leaving 11 bases between. Germline V lookup: CDR1 MNHEY, CDR2 SMNVEV (reference sequence). The CDR3 reads CASSYGRSNTGELFF. The CDR3 DNA reads as TGTGCCAGCAGCTACGGACGGTCGAACACCGGGGAGCTGTTTTTT.

This clonotype was seen more than once but under ten times. This rearrangement joins TRBV7-9 to TRBJ2-2; a weak D match, TRBD2 (6 bases). This CDR3 comprises 15 residues. V was clipped by 6 bases and J by 2 bases, with 13 bases between them. Germline assignment: CDR1 SEHNR and CDR2 FQNEAQ (reference sequence). CDR3 in DNA: TGTGCCAGCAGGAACCCGGGACTCAACACCGGGGAGCTGTTTTTT. Residues: CASRNPGLNTGELFF.

Ten or more counts support this clonotype. The chain has TRBV6-2 or TRBV6-3 and TRBJ1-1, with a tentative D call TRBD1 (5 bases). The CDR3 length is 15 residues. V gave up 2 bases and J gave up 4 bases, with 14 bases separating them. Germline V gene lookup returns CDR1 MNHEY and CDR2 SVGEGT. CDR3 loop: CASSYAGLRGTEAFF. The CDR3 coding sequence is TGTGCCAGCAGTTACGCCGGGCTTAGGGGCACTGAAGCTTTCTTT.

The rearrangement joins TRBV12-3 or TRBV12-4 to TRBJ2-1; 8 bases align to TRBD2. The CDR3 runs 17 residues. Unmatched junction bases numbered 12, after V lost 4 bases and J lost 4 bases. CDR3 nucleotide sequence: TGTGCCAGCAGTTCCCCCCAACTAGCGGAGATATACAATGAGCAGTTCTTC. Translating it yields CASSSPQLAEIYNEQFF.

V gene TRBV6-5 combines with J gene TRBJ2-7; TRBD2 is a possible D gene (6 bases). V lost 0 bases and J 3 bases, leaving 12 bases between the germline ends. CDR1 is MNHEY, CDR2 SVGAGI, per germline. The CDR3 has 15 amino acids. The CDR3 loop is CASSYSQWRGYEQYF. The CDR3, as DNA: TGTGCCAGCAGTTACTCCCAGTGGAGGGGCTACGAGCAGTACTTC.

This clonotype has only one observation. V usage is TRBV20-1 and J usage is TRBJ2-1; the match to TRBD1 covers 10 bases. This CDR3 has 16 amino acids. V lost 5 bases to trimming and J lost 3 bases; unmatched junction nucleotides: 10. The germline V gene encodes CDR1 DFQATT and CDR2 SNEGSKA (reference sequence). The CDR3 nucleotides read TGCAGTGCTTCTATATCCGGGACAGGGGTCTACAATGAGCAGTTCTTC. As protein: CSASISGTGVYNEQFF.

In this sample, this clonotype turned up a few times. The genes are TRBV20-1 and TRBJ2-3; TRBD2 matches 12 bases. The CDR3 contains 20 residues. CDR1 is DFQATT, CDR2 SNEGSKA, per germline (reference sequence). V was pared by 3 bases and J by 0 bases, with 16 bases of the junction left unmatched. CDR3 loop: CSARLSSGRAETLSTDTQYF. DNA for the CDR3: TGCAGTGCTAGGCTCTCTAGCGGGAGGGCCGAAACTCTGAGCACAGATACGCAGTATTTT.

This clonotype was detected only once. The rearrangement links TRBV7-9 to TRBJ2-2; TRBD1 agrees at 10 bases. V gave up 10 bases and J gave up 5 bases; unmatched junction bases: 10. Looked up from germline, CDR1 is SEHNR and CDR2 is FQNEAQ (reference sequence). The CDR3 runs to 15 residues. The CDR3 nucleotides read TGTGCCACGGGTGCCCGGACAGGGGGTACCGGGGAGCTGTTTTTT. Protein: CATGARTGGTGELFF.

V is TRBV28 and J is TRBJ2-7; maybe TRBD1 (6 bases). The CDR3 extends over 13 amino acids. V dropped 10 bases and J dropped 6 bases, with 19 bases sitting between them. The germline CDR1 and CDR2 sequences are MDHEN and SYDVKM. The CDR3, as DNA: TGTGCCACATTAAACAGGGTAGGGGGCGAGCAGTACTTC. Amino acids: CATLNRVGGEQYF.

The V gene is TRBV2, the J gene TRBJ2-1; D not resolved. The CDR3 has 16 amino acids. The germline gives CDR1 SNHLY, CDR2 FYNNEI. Deletions cut 5 bases from V and 0 bases from J, with 14 bases between. The CDR3 region has the DNA TGTGCCAGCAGTTATTCCGAGAACCCCTCCTACAATGAGCAGTTCTTC. Amino acids: CASSYSENPSYNEQFF.

The rearrangement links TRBV5-1 to TRBJ1-2; D is uncertain. Trimming removed 4 bases at V and 5 bases at J, with 12 bases between. The CDR3 is made up of 13 amino acids. Germline V gene sequence: CDR1 SGHRS, CDR2 YFSETQ. CDR3 nucleotides: TGCGCCAGCAGCCCCACATCCTCGTATGGCTACACCTTC. This gives the protein CASSPTSSYGYTF. The full variable domain, in which reference TRBV5-1 and TRBJ1-2 provide the parts outside the CDR3, is KAGVTQTPRYLIKTRGQQVTLSCSPISGHRSVSWYQQTPGQGLQFLFEYFSETQRNKGNFPGRFSGRQFSNSRSEMNVSTLELGDSALYLCASSPTSSYGYTFGSGTRLTVV.